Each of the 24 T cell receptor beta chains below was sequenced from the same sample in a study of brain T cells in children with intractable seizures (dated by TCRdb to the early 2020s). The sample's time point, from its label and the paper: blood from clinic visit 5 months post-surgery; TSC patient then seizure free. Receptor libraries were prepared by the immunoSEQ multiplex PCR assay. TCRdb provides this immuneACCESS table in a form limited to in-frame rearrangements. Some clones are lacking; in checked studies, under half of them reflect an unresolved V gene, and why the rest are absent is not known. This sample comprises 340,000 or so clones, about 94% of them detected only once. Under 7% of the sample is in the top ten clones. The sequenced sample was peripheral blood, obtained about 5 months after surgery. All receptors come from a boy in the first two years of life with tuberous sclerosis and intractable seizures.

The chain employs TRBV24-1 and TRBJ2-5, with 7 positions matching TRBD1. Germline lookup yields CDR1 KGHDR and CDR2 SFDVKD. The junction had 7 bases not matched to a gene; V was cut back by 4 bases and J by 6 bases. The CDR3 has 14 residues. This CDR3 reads CATSETGFGKTQYF. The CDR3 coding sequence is TGTGCCACCAGTGAGACAGGGTTTGGTAAGACCCAGTACTTC.

CDR3 sequence reads: CASRTQGTMNTEAFF. CDR3 coding DNA: TGTGCCAGCAGAACCCAAGGGACAATGAACACTGAAGCTTTCTTT. The chain joins TRBV7-2 to TRBJ1-1; D possibly corresponds to TRBD1 (6 bases). V lost 6 bases and J lost 0, with 14 bases in between. CDR1 is SGHTA, CDR2 FQGNSA, per germline. This CDR3 is built from 15 residues.

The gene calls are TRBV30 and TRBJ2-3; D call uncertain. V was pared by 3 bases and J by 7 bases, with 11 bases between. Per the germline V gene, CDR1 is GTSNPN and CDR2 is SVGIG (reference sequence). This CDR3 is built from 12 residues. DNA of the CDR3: TGTGCCTGGAGCCCCGTTTTAAATACGCAGTATTTT. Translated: CAWSPVLNTQYF.

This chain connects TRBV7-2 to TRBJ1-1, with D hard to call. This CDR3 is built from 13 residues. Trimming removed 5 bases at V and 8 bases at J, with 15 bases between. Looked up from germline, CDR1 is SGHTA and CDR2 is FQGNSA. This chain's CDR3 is CASSHERRSEAFF. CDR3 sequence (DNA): TGTGCCAGCAGCCATGAGAGACGTTCGGAAGCTTTCTTT.

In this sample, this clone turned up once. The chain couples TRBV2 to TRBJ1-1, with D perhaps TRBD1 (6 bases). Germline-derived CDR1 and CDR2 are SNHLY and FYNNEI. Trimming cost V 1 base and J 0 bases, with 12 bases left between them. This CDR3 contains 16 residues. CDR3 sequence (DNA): TGTGCCAGCAGTGAAGGGACAGTCGAAATGAACACTGAAGCTTTCTTT. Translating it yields CASSEGTVEMNTEAFF.

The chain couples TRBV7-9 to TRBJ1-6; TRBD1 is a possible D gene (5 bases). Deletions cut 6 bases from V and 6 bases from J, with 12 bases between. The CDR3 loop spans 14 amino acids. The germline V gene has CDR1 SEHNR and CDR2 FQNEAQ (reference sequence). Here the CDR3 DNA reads TGTGCCAGCAGTTTGGGGACCTCTAATTCACCCCTCCACTTT. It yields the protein CASSLGTSNSPLHF. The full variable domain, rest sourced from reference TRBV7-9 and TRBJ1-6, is DTGVSQNPRHKITKRGQNVTFRCDPISEHNRLYWYRQTLGQGPEFLTYFQNEAQLEKSRLLSDRFSAERPKGSFSTLEIQRTEQGDSAMYLCASSLGTSNSPLHFGNGTRLTVT.

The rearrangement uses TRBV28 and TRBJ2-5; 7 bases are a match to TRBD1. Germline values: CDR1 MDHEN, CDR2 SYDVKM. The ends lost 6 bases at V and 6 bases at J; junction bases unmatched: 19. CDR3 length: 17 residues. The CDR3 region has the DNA TGTGCCAGCAGGGACAGGCAATCTTTTGAGTTCGTGAAGACCCAGTACTTC. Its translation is CASRDRQSFEFVKTQYF.

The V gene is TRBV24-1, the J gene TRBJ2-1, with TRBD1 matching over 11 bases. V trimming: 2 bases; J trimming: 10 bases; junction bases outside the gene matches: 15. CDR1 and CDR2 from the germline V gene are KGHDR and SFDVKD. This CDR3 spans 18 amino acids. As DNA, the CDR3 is TGTGCCACCAGTGATTATGCTCGTGCCGGGACAGGGGGATTCGAGCAGTTCTTC. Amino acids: CATSDYARAGTGGFEQFF.

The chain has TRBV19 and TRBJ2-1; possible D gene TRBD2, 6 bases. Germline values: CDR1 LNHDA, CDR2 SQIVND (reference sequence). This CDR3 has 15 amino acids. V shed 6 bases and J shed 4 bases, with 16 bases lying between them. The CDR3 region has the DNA TGTGCCAGTAGGCGGACTACCTCCCGATACAATGAGCAGTTCTTC. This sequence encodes CASRRTTSRYNEQFF. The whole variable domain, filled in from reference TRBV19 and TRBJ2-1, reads DGGITQSPKYLFRKEGQNVTLSCEQNLNHDAMYWYRQDPGQGLRLIYYSQIVNDFQKGDIAEGYSVSREKKESFPLTVTSAQKNPTAFYLCASRRTTSRYNEQFFGPGTRLTVL.

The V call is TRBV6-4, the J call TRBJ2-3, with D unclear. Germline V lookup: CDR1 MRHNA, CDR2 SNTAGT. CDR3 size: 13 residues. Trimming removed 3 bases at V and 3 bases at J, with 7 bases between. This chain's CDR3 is CASSEYQTDTQYF. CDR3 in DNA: TGTGCCAGCAGTGAATACCAAACAGATACGCAGTATTTT.

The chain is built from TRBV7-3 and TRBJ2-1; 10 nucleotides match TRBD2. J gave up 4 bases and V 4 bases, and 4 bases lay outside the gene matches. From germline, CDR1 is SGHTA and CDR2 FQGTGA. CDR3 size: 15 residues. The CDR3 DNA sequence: TGTGCCAGCAGCTACCGGACTAGCGGTTACAATGAGCAGTTCTTC. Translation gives CASSYRTSGYNEQFF.

The CDR3 coding sequence is TGTGCCAGCAGCAAACCCGGGAGGGGCAATGAGCAGTTCTTC. This sequence encodes CASSKPGRGNEQFF. This chain joins TRBV6-5 and TRBJ2-1, with 8 bases matching TRBD2. The CDR3 totals 14 residues. Germline V gene lookup returns CDR1 MNHEY and CDR2 SVGAGI. J was trimmed by 6 bases and V by 6 bases; bases with no gene match: 7.

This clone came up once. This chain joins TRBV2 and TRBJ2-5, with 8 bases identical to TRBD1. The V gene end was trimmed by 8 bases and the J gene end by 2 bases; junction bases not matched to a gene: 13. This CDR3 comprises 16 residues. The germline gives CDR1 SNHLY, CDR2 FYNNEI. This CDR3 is CASEGHWGTGQETQYF. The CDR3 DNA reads TGTGCCAGCGAGGGTCATTGGGGGACAGGTCAAGAGACCCAGTACTTC.

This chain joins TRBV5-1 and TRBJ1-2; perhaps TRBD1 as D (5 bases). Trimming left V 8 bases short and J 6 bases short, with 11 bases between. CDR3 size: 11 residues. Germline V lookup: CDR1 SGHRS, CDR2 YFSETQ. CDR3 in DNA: TGCGCCAGTACTGGGGGGAATGGCTACACCTTC. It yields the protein CASTGGNGYTF.

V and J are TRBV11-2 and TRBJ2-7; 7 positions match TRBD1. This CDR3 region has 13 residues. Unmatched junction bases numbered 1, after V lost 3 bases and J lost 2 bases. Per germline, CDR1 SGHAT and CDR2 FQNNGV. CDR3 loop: CASSFDRAYEQYF. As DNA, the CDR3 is TGTGCCAGCAGCTTTGACAGGGCCTACGAGCAGTACTTC.

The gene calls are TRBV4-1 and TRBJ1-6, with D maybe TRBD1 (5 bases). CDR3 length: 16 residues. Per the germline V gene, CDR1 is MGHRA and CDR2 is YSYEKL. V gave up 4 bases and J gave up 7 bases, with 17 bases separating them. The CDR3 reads CASSLSLDSTNSPLHF. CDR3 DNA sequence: TGCGCCAGCAGCCTGTCCCTAGACAGTACCAATTCACCCCTCCACTTT.

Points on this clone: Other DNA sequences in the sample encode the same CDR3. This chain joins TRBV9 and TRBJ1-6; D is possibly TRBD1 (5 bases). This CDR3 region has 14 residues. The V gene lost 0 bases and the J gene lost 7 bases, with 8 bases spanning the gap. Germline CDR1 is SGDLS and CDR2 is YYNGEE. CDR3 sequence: CASSVAGNNSPLHF. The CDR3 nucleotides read TGTGCCAGCAGCGTAGCAGGGAACAATTCACCCCTCCACTTT.

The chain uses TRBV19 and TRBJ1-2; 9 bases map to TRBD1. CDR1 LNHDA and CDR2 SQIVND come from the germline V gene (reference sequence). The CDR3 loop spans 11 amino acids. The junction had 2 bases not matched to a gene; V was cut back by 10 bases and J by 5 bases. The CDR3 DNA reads TGTGCCACCGACAGGGGGTATGGCTACACCTTC. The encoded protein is CATDRGYGYTF.

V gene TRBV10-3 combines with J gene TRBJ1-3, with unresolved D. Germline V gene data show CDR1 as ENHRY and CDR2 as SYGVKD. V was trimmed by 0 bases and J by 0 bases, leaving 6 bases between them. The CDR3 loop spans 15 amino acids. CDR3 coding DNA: TGTGCCATCAGTGAGTCGTGGGGCTCTGGAAACACCATATATTTT. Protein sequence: CAISESWGSGNTIYF.

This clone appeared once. The CDR3 loop reads CRYQTGSIAKNIQYF. The CDR3 DNA reads TGCAGATATCAGACGGGGTCAATAGCCAAAAACATTCAGTACTTC. The gene calls are TRBV29-1 and TRBJ2-4, with D maybe TRBD2 (5 bases). CDR3 length equals 15 residues. The germline V gene has CDR1 SQVTM and CDR2 ANQGSEA.

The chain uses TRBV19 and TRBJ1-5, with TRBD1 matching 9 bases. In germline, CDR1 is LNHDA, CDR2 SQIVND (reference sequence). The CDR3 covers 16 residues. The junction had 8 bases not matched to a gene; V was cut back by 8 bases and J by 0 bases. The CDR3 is CASGTGSYYSNQPQHF. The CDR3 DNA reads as TGTGCCAGTGGGACAGGGTCCTATTATAGCAATCAGCCCCAGCATTTT.

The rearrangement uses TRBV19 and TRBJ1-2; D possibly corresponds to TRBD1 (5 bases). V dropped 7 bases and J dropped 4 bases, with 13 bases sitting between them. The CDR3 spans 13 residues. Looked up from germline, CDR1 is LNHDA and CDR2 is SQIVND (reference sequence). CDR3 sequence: CASNAGPFYGYTF. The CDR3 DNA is TGTGCCAGTAACGCAGGGCCATTCTATGGCTACACCTTC.

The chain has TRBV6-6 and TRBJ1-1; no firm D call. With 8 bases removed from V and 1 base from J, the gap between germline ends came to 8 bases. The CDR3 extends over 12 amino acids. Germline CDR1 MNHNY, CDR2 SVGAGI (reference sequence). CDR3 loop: CASRTENTEAFF. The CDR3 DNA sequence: TGTGCCAGCCGGACGGAGAACACTGAAGCTTTCTTT.

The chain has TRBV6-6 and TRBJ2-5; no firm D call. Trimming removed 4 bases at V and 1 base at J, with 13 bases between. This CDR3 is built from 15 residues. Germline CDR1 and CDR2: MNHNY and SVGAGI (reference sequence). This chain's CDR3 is CASSLLATSQETQYF. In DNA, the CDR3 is TGTGCCAGCAGTTTACTCGCTACCTCCCAAGAGACCCAGTACTTC.